These 12 T cell receptor beta chains were sequenced from one sample in a study of blood T cell repertoires in COVID-19. The table came from immunoSEQ multiplex PCR; TCRdb's copy has only in-frame clones and leaves some out. The repertoire holds about 520,000 clones, with 70% to 90% as singletons. Sequencing was carried out using peripheral blood. These receptors all stem from a human donor in a cohort sampled during active COVID-19.

V and J are TRBV15 and TRBJ1-5, with D perhaps TRBD1 (5 bases). Trimming took off 5 bases at V and 1 base at J, with 15 bases between the two ends. This CDR3 comprises 16 residues. Germline V CDR1 and CDR2: LNHNV, YYDKDF (reference sequence). The chain's CDR3 is CATSLGGHRSNQPQHF. The DNA for the CDR3 is TGTGCCACCAGCTTAGGCGGACATCGAAGCAATCAGCCCCAGCATTTT.

The rearrangement uses TRBV7-2 and TRBJ1-2; a weak D match, TRBD1 (6 bases). The CDR3 runs to 16 residues. V was shortened by 3 bases and J by 4 bases, with 18 bases between the two germline ends. From germline, CDR1 is SGHTA and CDR2 FQGNSA. CDR3 DNA sequence: TGTGCCAGCAGCTTGGATGCCGTGGTACAGGGCTATGGCTACACCTTC. It encodes CASSLDAVVQGYGYTF.

CDR3 DNA: TGTGCCAGCAGCCCCTACGGGGAGACAGGGGGCGGAAACACCATATATTTT. It translates to CASSPYGETGGGNTIYF. This chain uses TRBV5-5 with TRBJ1-3; TRBD1 matches 10 bases. The germline gives CDR1 SGHKS, CDR2 YYEKEE (reference sequence). This CDR3 spans 17 amino acids. V lost 4 bases and J lost 4; bases outside the gene matches: 11.

This sequence joins TRBV4-3 and TRBJ1-4; no definite D call. The CDR3 sequence is 15 residues long. The V gene's germline CDR1 is LGHNA and CDR2 YSLEER. V lost 1 base and J 7 bases, leaving 13 bases between the germline ends. The CDR3 coding sequence is TGCGCCAGCAGCCAAGCCTTGTCCCCGGGTGAAAAACTGTTTTTT. Protein: CASSQALSPGEKLFF.

The chain recombines TRBV4-3 with TRBJ1-3; no firm D call. The CDR3 consists of 16 residues. With 0 bases removed from V and 0 bases from J, the gap between germline ends came to 9 bases. Per germline, CDR1 LGHNA and CDR2 YSLEER. In DNA form, the CDR3 reads TGCGCCAGCAGCCAAGATCTGGAGAACTCTGGAAACACCATATATTTT. Residues: CASSQDLENSGNTIYF.

V gene TRBV7-2 combines with J gene TRBJ2-5; 11 bases fit TRBD2. V trimming: 0 bases; J trimming: 5 bases; junction bases outside the gene matches: 5. This CDR3 is built from 16 residues. Germline CDR1 SGHTA, CDR2 FQGNSA. This CDR3 reads CASSLAVVAGGETQYF. CDR3 bases: TGTGCCAGCAGCTTAGCGGTTGTAGCGGGAGGGGAGACCCAGTACTTC.

The chain carries TRBV6-4 and TRBJ2-7, with D unresolved. Between the trimmed V and J ends, which lost 5 bases and 3 bases, there was a span of 11 bases. Germline-derived CDR1 and CDR2 are MRHNA and SNTAGT. This CDR3 is built from 13 residues. The CDR3 region has the DNA TGTGCCAGCAGTCTACAGCTGGGCTACGAGCAGTACTTC. Amino acid sequence: CASSLQLGYEQYF.

J is TRBJ1-1 and V is TRBV29-1, with D maybe TRBD1 (6 bases). Germline V gene data show CDR1 as SQVTM and CDR2 as ANQGSEA. Trimming stripped 5 bases from V and 6 bases from J, with 19 bases between. This CDR3 is built from 14 residues. The CDR3 reads CSVSQGRVYAEAFF. The CDR3 DNA reads as TGCAGCGTTAGTCAGGGGAGGGTTTACGCTGAAGCTTTCTTT.

The CDR3 DNA is TGTGCCAGCAGCTGGGAGGGACAGGTATCTAAGAATGAGCAGTTCTTC. Its translation: CASSWEGQVSKNEQFF. This sequence joins TRBV7-3 and TRBJ2-1, with D possibly being TRBD1 (8 bases). The V end lost 4 bases, the J end lost 7 bases, and 20 bases lay between the germline ends. This CDR3 contains 16 residues. CDR1 and CDR2 from the germline V gene are SGHTA and FQGTGA.

This rearrangement joins TRBV7-9 to TRBJ2-7; a possible D gene is TRBD1 (5 bases). There are 12 residues in the CDR3. CDR1 SEHNR and CDR2 FQNEAQ come from the germline V gene (reference sequence). V was pared by 5 bases and J by 2 bases, with 7 bases between. In DNA form, the CDR3 reads TGTGCCAGCAGCATGGACACCTACGAGCAGTACTTC. Translating gives CASSMDTYEQYF.

V and J are TRBV2 and TRBJ1-1; the match to TRBD1 covers 7 bases. The germline V gene encodes CDR1 SNHLY and CDR2 FYNNEI. V lost 11 bases, J lost 0 bases, and 12 bases stayed unmatched. The CDR3 runs to 15 residues. CDR3 region: CAGAIEGAVNTEAFF. CDR3 DNA sequence: TGTGCCGGGGCCATTGAGGGGGCCGTGAACACTGAAGCTTTCTTT.

The chain has TRBV6-5 and TRBJ2-7; 10 bases match TRBD2. Looked up from germline, CDR1 is MNHEY and CDR2 is SVGAGI. The V segment lost 0 bases and the J segment 3 bases; nucleotides outside the gene matches: 5. The CDR3 runs to 16 residues. CDR3 protein: CASSYSGTSAGYEQYF. DNA of the CDR3: TGTGCCAGCAGTTACTCCGGGACTAGCGCCGGCTACGAGCAGTACTTC.